The sequence of this T cell receptor (beta chain) was determined in a study of regulatory T cells in long-lasting Graves disease. Study-level information: Graves' patients with a new diagnosis had received antithyroid drugs under 3 months.

Germline V gene lookup returns CDR1 MNHNS and CDR2 SASEGT. CDR3 length equals 15 residues. The V end was cut by 3 bases, the J end by 2 bases, with 11 bases between. General observations from the study: Preferential use of TRBV28, TRBJ1-2 and TRBJ2-5 was seen in persistent disease. Sharing of public clonotypes was greater in persistent patients (2,741) than in new patients (roughly 970).

Arm-PCR of CDR3 regions with iRepertoire HTBI primers generated TCR beta libraries. TCRdb re-analysed the multiplex PCR reads in MiXCR, keeping a single row per CDR3 protein. Counted here are about 240,000 distinct CDR3 sequences, around 20% occurring once; the ten biggest clones make up more than 11%. The sample's time point: newly diagnosed GD, antithyroid drugs for less than 3 months. RNA extracted from PBMCs served as the sequencing template. EDTA tubes were used for drawing approximately 9 milliliters of peripheral blood. For this clonotype: Its antigen remains unknown.

This clonotype was sampled from a female donor with Graves disease. The chain uses TRBV6-1 and TRBJ1-3, with D hard to call. The starting material was peripheral blood mononuclear cells (PBMCs), obtained at new diagnosis, from a patient treated with antithyroid drugs. For the CDR3, the DNA is TGTGCCAGCAGTGACCTGGGCCGCCCTGGAAACACCATATATTTT. This gives the protein CASSDLGRPGNTIYF.